These 17 T cell receptor beta chains were all obtained from the same sample, sequenced in a study of cytotoxic CD8 clonotypes in ibrutinib-treated CLL. Assay: immunoSEQ multiplex PCR; the TCRdb copy retains only in-frame clones and omits some. Here the sample spans 150,000 or so clones, under 90% being singletons. The starting material was PBMCs, obtained after 24 months of ibrutinib treatment. All receptors derive from a human donor with chronic lymphocytic leukemia.

This rearrangement joins TRBV18 to TRBJ1-5; tentatively, D is TRBD1 (5 bases). This CDR3 contains 13 residues. Germline CDR1 is KGHSH and CDR2 is LQKENI. Trimming pared 3 bases from V and 6 bases from J, leaving 9 bases between. The CDR3 loop is CASSPVGGQPQHF. CDR3 DNA: TGTGCCAGCTCACCCGTCGGGGGTCAGCCCCAGCATTTT.

The chain has TRBV2 and TRBJ1-4; D remains unclear. The germline V gene encodes CDR1 SNHLY and CDR2 FYNNEI. CDR3 length: 13 residues. Trimming cost V 8 bases and J 8 bases, with 15 bases left between them. CDR3 protein: CASRRTLGEKLFF. The CDR3, as DNA: TGTGCCAGCCGACGGACCCTTGGGGAAAAACTGTTTTTT.

The chain recombines TRBV7-3 with TRBJ2-1, with 7 positions matching TRBD1. After removal of 4 bases from V and 8 bases from J, the junction contained 14 bases not matched to a gene. This CDR3 is built from 16 residues. The germline V gene has CDR1 SGHTA and CDR2 FQGTGA. This CDR3 reads CASSYRADRVDYEQFF. In DNA form, the CDR3 reads TGTGCCAGCAGCTATCGCGCCGACAGGGTGGACTATGAGCAGTTCTTC.

This chain uses TRBV7-9 with TRBJ1-2; D gene uncertain. CDR3 size: 15 residues. V was cut by 4 bases and J by 4 bases, with 16 bases left in between. The V gene's germline CDR1 is SEHNR and CDR2 FQNEAQ (reference sequence). The CDR3: CASSSDWSNLYGYTF. Here the CDR3 DNA reads TGTGCCAGCAGCTCCGATTGGTCAAACCTCTATGGCTACACCTTC.

V is TRBV7-9 and J is TRBJ1-1; D gene ambiguous. The CDR3 spans 10 residues. V lost 5 bases and J 11 bases, leaving 9 bases between the germline ends. The germline V gene has CDR1 SEHNR and CDR2 FQNEAQ (reference sequence). CDR3 nucleotide sequence: TGTGCCAGCAGCCTTCCATGGGCTTTCTTT. The encoded protein is CASSLPWAFF. The variable domain in full, with the rest retrieved from reference TRBV7-9 and TRBJ1-1, is DTGVSQNPRHKITKRGQNVTFRCDPISEHNRLYWYRQTLGQGPEFLTYFQNEAQLEKSRLLSDRFSAERPKGSFSTLEIQRTEQGDSAMYLCASSLPWAFFGQGTRLTVV.

V is TRBV5-1 and J is TRBJ1-4; no firm D call. V was trimmed by 7 bases and J by 0 bases, leaving 16 bases between them. CDR3 length: 16 amino acids. The germline gives CDR1 SGHRS, CDR2 YFSETQ. The CDR3 sequence: CASRRRAVATNEKLFF. DNA for the CDR3: TGCGCCAGCCGGAGGCGGGCAGTTGCAACTAATGAAAAACTGTTTTTT.

This chain joins TRBV7-8 and TRBJ2-1; a weak D match, TRBD1 (5 bases). The CDR3 has 13 amino acids. Trimming removed 1 base at V and 7 bases at J, with 8 bases between. Germline V gene sequence: CDR1 SGHVS, CDR2 FQNEAQ. CDR3 loop: CASSLGQLNEQFF. For the CDR3, the DNA is TGTGCCAGCAGCTTAGGACAGCTTAATGAGCAGTTCTTC.

The V gene is TRBV15, the J gene TRBJ1-4; D possibly corresponds to TRBD1 (5 bases). Trimming pared 4 bases from V and 6 bases from J, leaving 24 bases between. This CDR3 is 18 amino acids long. Germline assignment: CDR1 LNHNV and CDR2 YYDKDF (reference sequence). The CDR3 DNA reads TGTGCCACCAGCAAAGACTGGGGGAATATGGGATGGGATGAAAAACTGTTTTTT. The encoded protein is CATSKDWGNMGWDEKLFF.

This sequence joins TRBV7-6 and TRBJ1-1; D may be TRBD1 (6 bases). The CDR3 is made up of 15 amino acids. Deletions cut 2 bases from V and 2 bases from J, with 12 bases between. Germline CDR1 SGHVS, CDR2 FNYEAQ. The CDR3 sequence: CASSLRGIGNTEAFF. The DNA for the CDR3 is TGTGCCAGCAGCTTAAGGGGGATAGGTAACACTGAAGCTTTCTTT. Combining the CDR3 with reference TRBV7-6 and TRBJ1-1 gives the whole variable domain GAGVSQSPRYKVTKRGQDVALRCDPISGHVSLYWYRQALGQGPEFLTYFNYEAQQDKSGLPNDRFSAERPEGSISTLTIQRTEQRDSAMYRCASSLRGIGNTEAFFGQGTRLTVV.

The chain combines TRBV10-2 with TRBJ1-1, with 9 bases lining up with TRBD1. The J segment lost 5 bases and the V segment lost 4 bases, leaving 8 bases of the junction unmatched. Germline-derived CDR1 and CDR2 are WSHSY and SAAADI. This CDR3 region has 15 residues. The CDR3, as DNA: TGCGCCAGCAGTGTACAGGGGGCGAGGGGTACTGAAGCTTTCTTT. It translates to CASSVQGARGTEAFF.

This clone was observed a few times. This rearrangement joins TRBV6-5 to TRBJ1-2; 7 nucleotides line up with TRBD1. The germline V gene has CDR1 MNHEY and CDR2 SVGAGI. V lost 4 bases to trimming and J lost 2 bases; unmatched junction nucleotides: 1. The CDR3 is 13 residues long. The CDR3, as DNA: TGTGCCAGCAGTTTGACAGGGAACTATGGCTACACCTTC. Translating gives CASSLTGNYGYTF.

The chain employs TRBV18 and TRBJ2-2, with a weak D call TRBD2 (6 bases). The CDR3 is 15 residues long. Germline CDR1 KGHSH, CDR2 LQKENI. V was shortened by 0 bases and J by 5 bases, with 10 bases between the two germline ends. The CDR3 here is CASSPPGGRTGELFF. Here the CDR3 DNA reads TGTGCCAGCTCACCACCCGGGGGAAGAACCGGGGAGCTGTTTTTT.

The DNA of the CDR3 is TGTGCCACCAGTATGACGGGAGAAATCACAGATACGCAGTATTTT. Its translation: CATSMTGEITDTQYF. This chain uses TRBV15 with TRBJ2-3, with D possibly TRBD2 on 6 matching bases. Germline-derived CDR1 and CDR2 are LNHNV and YYDKDF (reference sequence). V lost 6 bases and J 2 bases, leaving 15 bases between the germline ends. This CDR3 is 15 amino acids long.

The gene calls are TRBV5-1 and TRBJ2-1; D perhaps matches TRBD2 (5 bases). CDR1 and CDR2 from the germline V gene are SGHRS and YFSETQ. The V end lost 0 bases, the J end lost 0 bases, and 13 bases lay between the germline ends. The CDR3 totals 17 residues. Written as DNA, the CDR3 is TGCGCCAGCAGCTTGGTCGTAGCGACTTACTCCTACAATGAGCAGTTCTTC. Its translation is CASSLVVATYSYNEQFF.

The chain uses TRBV18 and TRBJ1-1, with 8 bases identical to TRBD1. The CDR3 spans 15 residues. Germline V gene data show CDR1 as KGHSH and CDR2 as LQKENI. V was pared by 3 bases and J by 3 bases, with 6 bases of the junction left unmatched. CDR3 coding DNA: TGTGCCAGCTCACCCACTGGGACAGGATACACTGAAGCTTTCTTT. Residues: CASSPTGTGYTEAFF. The complete variable domain, with remaining parts taken from reference TRBV18 and TRBJ1-1, reads NAGVMQNPRHLVRRRGQEARLRCSPMKGHSHVYWYRQLPEEGLKFMVYLQKENIIDESGMPKERFSAEFPKEGPSILRIQQVVRGDSAAYFCASSPTGTGYTEAFFGQGTRLTVV.

This chain uses TRBV4-3 with TRBJ2-3, with 8 bases that match TRBD2. The junction had 17 bases not matched to a gene; V was cut back by 1 base and J by 2 bases. The CDR3 is made up of 20 amino acids. Germline V gives CDR1 LGHNA, CDR2 YSLEER. The CDR3 bases are TGCGCCAGCAGCCAAGGCCCCCCTGGGGGGTCAGCGGGGGCCACAGATACGCAGTATTTT. Residues: CASSQGPPGGSAGATDTQYF.

The DNA of the CDR3 is TGTGCCAGCAGTTTGAGGCGAGAGAACACTGAAGCTTTCTTT. Its translation is CASSLRRENTEAFF. This chain uses TRBV6-5 with TRBJ1-1; D is undetermined. Germline CDR1 reads MNHEY; CDR2 reads SVGAGI. Trimming took off 4 bases at V and 1 base at J, with 10 bases between the two ends. The CDR3 has 14 amino acids.